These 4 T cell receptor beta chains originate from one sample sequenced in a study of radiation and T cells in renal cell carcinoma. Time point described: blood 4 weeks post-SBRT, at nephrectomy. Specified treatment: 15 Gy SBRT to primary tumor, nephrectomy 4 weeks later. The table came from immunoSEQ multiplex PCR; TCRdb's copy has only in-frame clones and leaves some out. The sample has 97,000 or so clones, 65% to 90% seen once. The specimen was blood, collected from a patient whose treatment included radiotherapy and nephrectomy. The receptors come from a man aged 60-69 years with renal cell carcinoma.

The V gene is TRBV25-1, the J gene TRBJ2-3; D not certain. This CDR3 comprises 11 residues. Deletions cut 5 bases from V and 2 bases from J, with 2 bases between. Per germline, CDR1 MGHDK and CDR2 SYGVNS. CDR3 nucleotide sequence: TGTGCCAGCAGTCTCACAGATACGCAGTATTTT. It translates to CASSLTDTQYF.

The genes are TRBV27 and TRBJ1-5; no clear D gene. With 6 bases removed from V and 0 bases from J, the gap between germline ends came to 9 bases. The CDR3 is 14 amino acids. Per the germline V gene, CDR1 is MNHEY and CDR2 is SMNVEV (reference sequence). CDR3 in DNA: TGTGCCAGCAGCCCAGAGAGTAGCAATCAGCCCCAGCATTTT. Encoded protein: CASSPESSNQPQHF.

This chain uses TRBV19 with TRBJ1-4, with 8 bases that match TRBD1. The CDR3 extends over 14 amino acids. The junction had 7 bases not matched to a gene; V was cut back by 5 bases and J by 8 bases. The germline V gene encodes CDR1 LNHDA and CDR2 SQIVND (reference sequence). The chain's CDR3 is CASSPRGLSEKLFF. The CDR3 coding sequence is TGTGCCAGTAGTCCCAGGGGGCTATCCGAAAAACTGTTTTTT.

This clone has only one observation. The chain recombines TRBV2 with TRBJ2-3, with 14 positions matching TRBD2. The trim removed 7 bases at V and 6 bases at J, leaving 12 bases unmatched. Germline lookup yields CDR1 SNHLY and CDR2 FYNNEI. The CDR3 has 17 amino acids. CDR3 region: CASTIGLAGGPGDTQYF. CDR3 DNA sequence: TGTGCCAGCACCATAGGACTAGCGGGAGGTCCTGGGGATACGCAGTATTTT.